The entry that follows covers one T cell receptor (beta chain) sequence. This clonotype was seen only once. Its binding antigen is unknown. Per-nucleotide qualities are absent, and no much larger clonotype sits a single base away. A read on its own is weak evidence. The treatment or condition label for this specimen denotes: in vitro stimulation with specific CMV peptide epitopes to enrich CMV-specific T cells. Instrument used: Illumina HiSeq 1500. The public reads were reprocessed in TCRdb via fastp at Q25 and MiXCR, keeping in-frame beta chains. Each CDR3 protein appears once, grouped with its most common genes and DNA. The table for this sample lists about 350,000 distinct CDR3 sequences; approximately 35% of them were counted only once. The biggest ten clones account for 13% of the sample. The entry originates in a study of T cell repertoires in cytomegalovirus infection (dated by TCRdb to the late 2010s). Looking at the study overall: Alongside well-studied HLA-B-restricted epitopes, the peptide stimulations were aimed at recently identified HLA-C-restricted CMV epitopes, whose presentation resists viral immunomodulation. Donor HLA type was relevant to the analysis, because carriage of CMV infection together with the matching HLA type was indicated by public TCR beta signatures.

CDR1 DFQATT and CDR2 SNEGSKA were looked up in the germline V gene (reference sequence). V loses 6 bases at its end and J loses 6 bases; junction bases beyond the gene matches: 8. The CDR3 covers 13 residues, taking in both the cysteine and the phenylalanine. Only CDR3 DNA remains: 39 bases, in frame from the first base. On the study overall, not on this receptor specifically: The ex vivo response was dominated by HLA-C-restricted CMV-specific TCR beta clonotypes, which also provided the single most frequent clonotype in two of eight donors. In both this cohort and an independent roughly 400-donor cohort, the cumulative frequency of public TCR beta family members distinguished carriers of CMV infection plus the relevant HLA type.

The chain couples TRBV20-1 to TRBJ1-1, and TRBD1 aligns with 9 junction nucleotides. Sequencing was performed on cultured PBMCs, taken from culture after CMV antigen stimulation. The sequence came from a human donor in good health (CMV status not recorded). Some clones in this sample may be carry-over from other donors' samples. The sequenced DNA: TGCAGTGCCATCACAGGGGGCTGGTCTGAAGCTTTCTTT. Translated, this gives CSAITGGWSEAFF.